This TCR beta chain comes out of a study of spatial heterogeneity in lung cancer. TCRdb reprocessed the 5' RACE reads with MiXCR, giving one entry per CDR3 protein. The sample has about 87,000 distinct CDR3 sequences; 15% to 20% are singletons. Time point reported: blood at routine non-recurrence follow-up after resection. Unsorted whole RNA from tumor, nontumor lung or frozen PBMC underwent sequencing. The ends were cut back, 6 bases at V and 5 bases at J, with 11 bases in the middle. Germline CDR1 is SNHLY and CDR2 is FYNNEI. The CDR3 extends over 13 amino acids. This clonotype was counted a few times.

Sequenced here: PBMCs, sampled at follow-up. The receptor was isolated from a male donor with early-stage non-small cell lung cancer. The chain links TRBV2 to TRBJ2-1; D not resolved. The CDR3: CASSLIRNNEQFF. The CDR3 nucleotides are TGTGCCAGCAGCCTTATCAGAAACAATGAGCAGTTCTTC.